Following are 31 T cell receptor beta chains from one sample sequenced in a study of blood T cell repertoires in COVID-19 (dated by TCRdb to 2018 to 2021). To prepare the library, the immunoSEQ multiplex PCR assay was applied. Held by TCRdb, this immuneACCESS table contains in-frame sequences only and omits some clones. Under half of the omission traces to an unresolved V gene where checked; the cause of the rest is unknown. Here the sample has 90,000 to 120,000 clones; 75% to 85% occur a single time. About 4.8% of the sample is in the top ten clones. The sample was peripheral blood. These receptors were collected from a man between 60 and 75 years old with acute or convalescent COVID-19.

J is TRBJ2-1 and V is TRBV6-5, with D unresolved. CDR3 size: 16 residues. Trimming shortened V by 0 bases and J by 0 bases, and 9 bases separated the two germline ends. Per the germline V gene, CDR1 is MNHEY and CDR2 is SVGAGI. The CDR3 sequence is CASSYSGGGSYNEQFF. The CDR3 DNA reads TGTGCCAGCAGTTACTCTGGCGGTGGCTCCTACAATGAGCAGTTCTTC.

The chain recombines TRBV10-3 with TRBJ1-5, with D possibly being TRBD1 (6 bases). CDR3 length: 16 residues. The germline V gene encodes CDR1 ENHRY and CDR2 SYGVKD. V was cut by 0 bases and J by 2 bases, with 11 bases left in between. The CDR3 region has the DNA TGTGCCATCAGTGAGTCTTGGGGGCGAGGCAATCAGCCCCAGCATTTT. This codes for CAISESWGRGNQPQHF.

The table lists this clone with a count of one. The V and J genes are TRBV6-5 and TRBJ2-5; D remains unclear. V was trimmed by 4 bases and J by 5 bases, leaving 20 bases between them. From germline, CDR1 is MNHEY and CDR2 SVGAGI. The CDR3 totals 16 residues. CDR3 DNA sequence: TGTGCCAGCAGTTTCACCCCATCATACTTGTTGGAGACCCAGTACTTC. Encoded protein: CASSFTPSYLLETQYF.

The V and J genes are TRBV5-1 and TRBJ1-1, with a possible D match to TRBD1 (5 bases). Germline loops: CDR1 SGHRS, CDR2 YFSETQ. V was cut by 3 bases and J by 5 bases, with 11 bases left in between. The length of the CDR3 is 13 residues. The CDR3 coding sequence is TGCGCCAGCAGCTCGGCGCGGACAACTGAAGCTTTCTTT. It codes for CASSSARTTEAFF.

The CDR3 DNA reads as TGCGCCAGCAGCCAAGCAGCGGGGGGATACAATGAGCAGTTCTTC. Encoded protein: CASSQAAGGYNEQFF. This chain joins TRBV4-1 and TRBJ2-1, with 9 bases aligning to TRBD2. Germline V gene data show CDR1 as MGHRA and CDR2 as YSYEKL. Trimming removed 1 base from V and 4 bases from J; junction bases left unmatched: 2. The CDR3 is 15 amino acids.

The chain uses TRBV3-1 (or the pseudogene TRBV3-2) and TRBJ2-7, with D possibly being TRBD2 (6 bases). Looked up from germline, CDR1 is LGHDT and CDR2 is YNNKEL (reference sequence). This CDR3 has 18 residues. V gave up 0 bases and J gave up 2 bases, with 20 bases separating them. CDR3 sequence reads: CASSQEAVFASAPYEQYF. The CDR3 DNA reads as TGTGCCAGCAGCCAAGAAGCCGTTTTCGCTAGCGCACCCTACGAGCAGTACTTC.

This sequence joins TRBV6-5 and TRBJ1-2; possible D gene TRBD1, 6 bases. Germline V lookup: CDR1 MNHEY, CDR2 SVGAGI. Trimming pared 0 bases from V and 5 bases from J, leaving 10 bases between. The CDR3 runs 14 residues. The CDR3 reads CASSYSTGYYGYTF. The CDR3 coding sequence is TGTGCCAGCAGTTACTCAACAGGGTATTATGGCTACACCTTC.

CDR3 in amino acids: CASSFLPTGPGNTIYF. The CDR3 nucleotides are TGTGCCAGCAGTTTTCTCCCGACAGGGCCTGGAAACACCATATATTTT. V is TRBV27 and J is TRBJ1-3; 7 bases line up with TRBD1. Per the germline V gene, CDR1 is MNHEY and CDR2 is SMNVEV (reference sequence). The CDR3 is made up of 16 amino acids. Trimming took 3 bases from V and 2 from J; bases not matched to a gene: 7.

The chain joins TRBV5-1 to TRBJ1-2, with 10 positions matching TRBD1. The CDR3 consists of 14 residues. The V and J ends lost 4 bases and 2 bases, in that order; junction bases with no gene match: 2. CDR1 is SGHRS, CDR2 YFSETQ, per germline. The CDR3 DNA reads TGCGCCAGCAGCACGGACAGGGGGAACTATGGCTACACCTTC. Translation gives CASSTDRGNYGYTF. Using reference TRBV5-1 and TRBJ1-2 for the parts outside the CDR3, the full variable domain is KAGVTQTPRYLIKTRGQQVTLSCSPISGHRSVSWYQQTPGQGLQFLFEYFSETQRNKGNFPGRFSGRQFSNSRSEMNVSTLELGDSALYLCASSTDRGNYGYTFGSGTRLTVV.

CDR3 in DNA: TGTGCCAGCAGTTGGAGGGGCACTAATGAAAAACTGTTTTTT. It encodes CASSWRGTNEKLFF. This chain links TRBV27 with TRBJ1-4; possibly TRBD1 for D (5 bases). CDR3 length: 14 amino acids. CDR1 is MNHEY, CDR2 SMNVEV, per germline (reference sequence). V was shortened by 4 bases and J by 2 bases, with 8 bases between the two germline ends.

This rearrangement joins TRBV6-5 to TRBJ1-1; D not certain. Germline CDR1 is MNHEY and CDR2 is SVGAGI. The V end lost 6 bases, the J end lost 4 bases, and 12 bases lay between the germline ends. The length of the CDR3 is 13 residues. This chain's CDR3 is CASRGALGTEAFF. The CDR3 DNA follows: TGTGCCAGCAGGGGCGCTTTGGGCACTGAAGCTTTCTTT.

The chain joins TRBV3-1 (or the pseudogene TRBV3-2) to TRBJ1-1, with D uncertain. Per the germline V gene, CDR1 is LGHDT and CDR2 is YNNKEL (reference sequence). The CDR3 has 12 residues. Trimming pared 0 bases from V and 10 bases from J, leaving 9 bases between. The CDR3 DNA reads as TGTGCCAGCAGCCAAGATCCCCGGGGAGCTTTCTTT. This encodes CASSQDPRGAFF.

The gene calls are TRBV5-4 and TRBJ2-7; 7 bases align to TRBD2. J was trimmed by 3 bases and V by 1 base; bases with no gene match: 7. The CDR3 has 15 amino acids. Germline CDR1 SGHNT, CDR2 YYREEE (reference sequence). Here the CDR3 DNA reads TGTGCCAGCAGCTTGTCCAGCGGGAACCTCTACGAGCAGTACTTC. Translating it yields CASSLSSGNLYEQYF.

The chain is built from TRBV12-5 and TRBJ1-6; D is unclear. V dropped 2 bases and J dropped 10 bases, with 6 bases sitting between them. This CDR3 contains 12 residues. Germline CDR1 LGHNT, CDR2 FRNRAP. The CDR3 DNA sequence: TGTGCTAGTGGTTTGTCTAGATCACCCCTCCACTTT. Translation: CASGLSRSPLHF.

The chain is built from TRBV30 and TRBJ1-6; no definite D call. Trimming cost V 3 bases and J 6 bases, with 3 bases left between them. CDR1 GTSNPN and CDR2 SVGIG come from the germline V gene (reference sequence). The CDR3 consists of 11 residues. DNA of the CDR3: TGTGCCTGGAGCCTTAATTCACCCCTCCACTTT. This codes for CAWSLNSPLHF.

The V call is TRBV29-1, the J call TRBJ2-5, with TRBD1 matching 10 bases. CDR3 length: 14 residues. Trimming removed 2 bases from V and 4 bases from J; junction bases left unmatched: 4. The germline V gene has CDR1 SQVTM and CDR2 ANQGSEA. This chain's CDR3 is CSVERDRGRETQYF. The CDR3 region has the DNA TGCAGCGTTGAAAGGGACAGGGGAAGAGAGACCCAGTACTTC.

The V gene is TRBV7-9, the J gene TRBJ1-1; no definite D call. The germline CDR1 and CDR2 sequences are SEHNR and FQNEAQ (reference sequence). The CDR3 spans 14 residues. Trimming cost V 5 bases and J 7 bases, with 17 bases left between them. The CDR3 DNA sequence: TGTGCCAGCAGCCGATTCCATGGGCAGGTTGAAGCTTTCTTT. It codes for CASSRFHGQVEAFF. Using reference TRBV7-9 and TRBJ1-1 for the parts outside the CDR3, the full variable domain is DTGVSQNPRHKITKRGQNVTFRCDPISEHNRLYWYRQTLGQGPEFLTYFQNEAQLEKSRLLSDRFSAERPKGSFSTLEIQRTEQGDSAMYLCASSRFHGQVEAFFGQGTRLTVV.

This sequence joins TRBV2 and TRBJ2-2, with a possible D match to TRBD2 (7 bases). Trimming shortened V by 6 bases and J by 3 bases, and 11 bases separated the two germline ends. The length of the CDR3 is 14 residues. Germline V gene sequence: CDR1 SNHLY, CDR2 FYNNEI. CDR3 nucleotide sequence: TGTGCCAGCAGGGGGGAGGGGGACACCGGGGAGCTGTTTTTT. As protein: CASRGEGDTGELFF.

V usage is TRBV10-2 and J usage is TRBJ1-5; the match to TRBD1 covers 7 bases. Trimming cost V 2 bases and J 11 bases; bases outside gene matches: 6. The CDR3 contains 13 residues. From germline, CDR1 is WSHSY and CDR2 SAAADI. The CDR3 reads CASSETGVSAQHF. The CDR3 DNA reads as TGCGCCAGCAGTGAGACAGGGGTATCAGCCCAGCATTTT.

CDR3 in amino acids: CASSLVPGNTQYF. The CDR3 DNA reads as TGTGCCAGCAGCTTGGTCCCAGGAAATACGCAGTATTTT. The chain has TRBV5-8 and TRBJ2-3; unclear D gene. The germline gives CDR1 SGHTS, CDR2 YDEGEE. The CDR3 sequence is 13 residues long. V lost 0 bases, J lost 7 bases, and 9 bases lay in between. Complete variable domain (other parts from reference TRBV5-8 and TRBJ2-3): EAGVTQSPTHLIKTRGQQATLRCSPISGHTSVYWYQQALGLGLQFLLWYDEGEERNRGNFPPRFSGRQFPNYSSELNVNALELEDSALYLCASSLVPGNTQYFGPGTRLTVL.

The chain employs TRBV9 and TRBJ1-6; perhaps TRBD1 as D (5 bases). Per the germline V gene, CDR1 is SGDLS and CDR2 is YYNGEE. This CDR3 has 14 amino acids. The ends were cut back, 3 bases at V and 9 bases at J, with 13 bases in the middle. CDR3 region: CASSEQAGGSPLHF. As DNA, the CDR3 is TGTGCCAGCAGCGAACAAGCCGGGGGTTCACCCCTCCACTTT.

This clone was seen just once. The chain uses TRBV7-2 and TRBJ1-4; 7 positions agree with TRBD1. Germline V gene sequence: CDR1 SGHTA, CDR2 FQGNSA. The CDR3 is 17 residues long. Losses at the gene ends were 2 bases for V and 4 bases for J; bases not matched to a gene: 10. DNA for the CDR3: TGTGCCAGCAGCTTAAGAGGGGGCGCGGTCCTTAATGAAAAACTGTTTTTT. Residues: CASSLRGGAVLNEKLFF.

This chain connects TRBV6-1 to TRBJ2-2; D perhaps matches TRBD2 (6 bases). CDR1 is MNHNS and CDR2 is SASEGT in the germline V gene. V gave up 3 bases and J gave up 1 base, with 12 bases separating them. The CDR3 totals 16 residues. The CDR3 region is CASSEVGGLNTGELFF. Here the CDR3 DNA reads TGTGCCAGCAGTGAGGTGGGGGGATTGAACACCGGGGAGCTGTTTTTT.

This chain joins TRBV29-1 and TRBJ1-1, with 9 positions matching TRBD1. Germline lookup yields CDR1 SQVTM and CDR2 ANQGSEA. Unmatched junction bases numbered 2, after V lost 5 bases and J lost 1 base. The CDR3 is 13 residues long. This CDR3 reads CSVRGQGNTEAFF. DNA for the CDR3: TGCAGCGTTAGGGGACAGGGGAACACTGAAGCTTTCTTT. Full variable domain (remainder filled in from reference TRBV29-1 and TRBJ1-1): SAVISQKPSRDICQRGTSLTIQCQVDSQVTMMFWYRQQPGQSLTLIATANQGSEATYESGFVIDKFPISRPNLTFSTLTVSNMSPEDSSIYLCSVRGQGNTEAFFGQGTRLTVV.

The chain carries TRBV7-2 and TRBJ2-5; TRBD2 matches at 10 bases. CDR3 size: 15 residues. The V and J ends lost 2 bases and 5 bases, in that order; junction bases with no gene match: 5. CDR1 and CDR2 (germline): SGHTA, FQGNSA. This CDR3 reads CASSLPTSGTETQYF. The CDR3 DNA reads as TGTGCCAGCAGCTTACCCACTAGCGGGACGGAGACCCAGTACTTC.

V is TRBV6-2 or TRBV6-3 and J is TRBJ1-2; TRBD1 is a possible D gene (5 bases). Trimming shortened V by 2 bases and J by 5 bases, and 24 bases separated the two germline ends. This CDR3 is 18 amino acids long. Germline assignment: CDR1 MNHEY and CDR2 SVGEGT. The CDR3 protein is CASSYRMSGGAANYGYTF. The DNA for the CDR3 is TGTGCCAGCAGTTACCGAATGTCAGGTGGGGCAGCAAATTATGGCTACACCTTC.

CDR3 loop: CASSLRGSNSPLHF. The CDR3 nucleotides read TGTGCCAGCAGCTTGAGGGGTAGCAATTCACCCCTCCACTTT. The V and J genes are TRBV5-4 and TRBJ1-6, with a weak D call TRBD1 (5 bases). The CDR3 runs to 14 residues. Trimming shortened V by 1 base and J by 7 bases, and 9 bases separated the two germline ends. Germline values: CDR1 SGHNT, CDR2 YYREEE (reference sequence).

This chain connects TRBV3-1 (or the pseudogene TRBV3-2) to TRBJ1-2, with D perhaps matching TRBD1 (5 bases). CDR1 LGHDT and CDR2 YNNKEL come from the germline V gene (reference sequence). The CDR3 length is 14 residues. V shed 0 bases and J shed 5 bases, with 10 bases lying between them. CDR3 nucleotides: TGTGCCAGCAGCCAAGAGGCGGCAGGGTATGGCTACACCTTC. Amino acids: CASSQEAAGYGYTF.

This rearrangement joins TRBV5-1 to TRBJ2-1; 7 bases are shared with TRBD2. J lost 7 bases, V lost 0 bases, and 16 bases had no gene match. Germline CDR1 reads SGHRS; CDR2 reads YFSETQ. The CDR3 is 18 amino acids. Here the CDR3 DNA reads TGCGCCAGCAGCTTGGCCGGTCTTAGGCGGGGGAGTTTGAATGAGCAGTTCTTC. Protein product: CASSLAGLRRGSLNEQFF.

The chain recombines TRBV9 with TRBJ2-3; D not certain. Germline V gene lookup returns CDR1 SGDLS and CDR2 YYNGEE. CDR3 length equals 13 residues. V shed 0 bases and J shed 4 bases, with 6 bases lying between them. The CDR3 sequence: CASSVAVPDTQYF. The CDR3 DNA reads TGTGCCAGCAGCGTAGCTGTCCCAGATACGCAGTATTTT.

The V and J genes are TRBV12-5 and TRBJ1-2; possibly TRBD1 for D (5 bases). With 5 bases removed from V and 7 bases from J, the gap between germline ends came to 26 bases. The CDR3 spans 17 residues. Germline assignment: CDR1 LGHNT and CDR2 FRNRAP. Written as DNA, the CDR3 is TGTGCTAGTGGTCTCCGGGACTTTTCCCACTCCCCGCGTGGCTACACCTTC. It is translated as CASGLRDFSHSPRGYTF.